This entry features one TCR beta chain sequence. Its antigen is undetermined. V shed 6 bases and J shed 7 bases, with 11 bases lying between them. Germline CDR1 reads SNHLY; CDR2 reads FYNNEI. The length of the CDR3 is 12 residues. This sample was taken from a study of shared clonotypes between healthy human individuals. Notes on the study in general: What limited the represented genetic and exposure-history diversity was the small number of donors. Clonotype sharing among donors likely depends on sequencing depth.

Here immunoSEQ multiplex PCR was the method, and the copy in TCRdb shows in-frame clones only, minus some. Of 2 million to 2.5 million clones listed, 95% are singletons. Sequenced material: naive CD4+ T cells sorted from blood. Subset given: CD45RA+ positively selected. This rearrangement joins TRBV2 to TRBJ2-3; D remains unclear. The receptor's source is a man younger than 35 in good health. CDR3 sequence: CASSVLQNTQYF. The CDR3 DNA reads as TGTGCCAGCAGCGTACTACAGAATACGCAGTATTTT.